The source of this T cell receptor beta chain is a study of cytomegalovirus exposure and HLA in healthy donors. The V gene's germline CDR1 is SGHTS and CDR2 YDEGEE. CDR3 length: 15 residues. V lost 6 bases to trimming and J lost 0 bases; unmatched junction nucleotides: 7. About this clone: Its specificity is unknown.

Researchers ran the PCR with 60 Vbeta and 13 Jbeta primers. TCRdb's copy holds only in-frame clones and misses some; the assay was immunoSEQ multiplex PCR. This sample has about 160,000 clones, with around 83% found just once. Whole-study results and caveats: There were about 160 TCR beta chains listed as cytomegalovirus-associated. Only CMV serostatus was available as immune exposure information.

This receptor was identified in a man in his fifties or sixties in good health and CMV-seropositive. Sample: PBMCs. The chain is built from TRBV5-8 and TRBJ2-7; 9 positions agree with TRBD1. In DNA form, the CDR3 reads TGTGCCAGCAACCGCGGGACAGGGAGCTCCTACGAGCAGTACGTC. Its protein product is CASNRGTGSSYEQYV.